The sequence of this T cell receptor (beta chain) was determined in a study of CD8+CD57+ T cells in acquired aplastic anemia. Study in general: Mean yield of DNA from sorted CD4+ and CD8+ cells was roughly 3.4 ug.

CDR3 size: 14 residues. CDR1 and CDR2 (germline): SNHLY, FYNNEI. V dropped 8 bases and J dropped 5; count of bases not matched to a gene: 10. Investigators profiled TCR beta VDJ and CDR3 from genomic DNA template. TCRdb analysed the reads with MiXCR anew, one entry per CDR3 protein. The sample shows 110,000 or so distinct CDR3 sequences, 45% to 60% of them seen only once. CD8+CD57+ cell expansion had been shown by flow cytometry in patients chosen for sequencing. The source of this sequence is a human donor with aplastic anemia. This chain links TRBV2 with TRBJ2-5, with TRBD1 identical over 8 bases. The material sequenced was sorted CD4+, CD8+, or CD8+CD57+ T cells (not recorded which) from PBMCs. The CDR3 sequence is CASRLTGEEETQYF. CDR3 nucleotides: TGTGCCAGCCGATTGACAGGGGAGGAGGAGACCCAGTACTTC.